Given below is one T cell receptor beta chain in context. It lacks a known antigen. No much larger clone is present one base from it, and per-base qualities are unavailable. The same CDR3 arises from other DNA sequences in this sample as well. These data belong to a study of blood T cell repertoires in COVID-19 (dated by TCRdb to 2018 to 2021). In terms of the full investigation: Samples from collaborators originated in the United States, Italy and Spain and spanned both the acute and convalescent phases of COVID-19. The prospective study material was composed of cDNA or gDNA derived from T cells, B-cell-depleted T cells, or PBMCs. The samples were drawn from two sources: the first 160 participants of the ongoing ImmuneRACE study, and 1,000 to 1,500 subjects contributed by 6 global collaborators. Where available, HLA class I and class II types were obtained from metadata supplied by the sample provider rather than from assay-based typing. The dataset comprised deeply sampled blood TCRbeta repertoires from subjects exposed to, actively infected with, or recovered from COVID-19. The repertoires were released in a freely available public database meant as a resource for research on the immune response to SARS-CoV-2. Nearly every sample came with metadata listing a de-identified subject ID, COVID-19 status, age in years and sex.

V is trimmed back by 1 base and J by 2 bases, and the junction contains 5 bases that no gene match accounts for. Counted from cysteine to phenylalanine, this CDR3 has 15 amino acids. The sequence is cut down to CDR3 DNA, 45 bases in frame from base 1. Reading the germline V gene gives CDR1 SNHLY and CDR2 FYNNEI. The immunoSEQ Assay, a bias-controlled multiplex PCR, was used to amplify TCRbeta CDR3 regions from genomic DNA. On the authors' methods: Nucleated cell counts per sample were estimated from amplification of reference gene primers within the assay. To quantify the absolute abundance of each unique TCRbeta CDR3 rearrangement, sequence reads were collapsed and filtered. Productive Simpson clonality was computed per sample as the square root of Simpson's diversity index over productive rearrangements. Here the immuneACCESS table is served through TCRdb, limited to in-frame sequences with V and J called. Missing clones are a known gap in these copies; in checked studies unresolved V genes cover under half, and the rest lacks a known reason. That table supplies the V and J calls and clone size; D and trimming were determined from the DNA. This sample gives under 250,000 clones in total; over 80% of them show up just once. Around 2% of the sample belongs to the ten largest clones.

Points the paper makes about the study in general: The amount of clinical and demographic metadata varied by source and participant and was provided uncurated.

Samples from volunteer blood donors who had recovered from COVID-19 were contributed by a second Seattle source. Collaborating institutions collected whole blood in K2EDTA tubes following their own protocols. For TCRbeta analysis, collaborators shipped samples in one of three forms: frozen whole blood, isolated PBMCs, or DNA extracted from either of those sample types. Rearrangement joined TRBV2 to TRBJ2-7, and TRBD2 matches 7 of the central bases. This TCR was recovered from a man aged 30-40 years who had recovered from COVID-19. The source material was peripheral blood. The CDR3 reads as follows: CASSEGGGGAYEQYF. The DNA is TGTGCCAGCAGTGAAGGAGGCGGGGGTGCCTACGAGCAGTACTTC.